This paragraph covers one T cell receptor beta chain sequence. TCRdb recomputed calls from the RACE reads with MiXCR, one row per CDR3 protein. Of 240,000 or so distinct CDR3 sequences in the sample, about 8.1% are singletons; the top ten hold about 2.5%. This CDR3 comprises 16 residues. V lost 0 bases and J lost 1; bases outside the gene matches: 1. The germline CDR1 and CDR2 sequences are SGHTA and FQGNSA. Indicated time point: pre-sensitization, week 0. This sample's treatment: therapeutic diphenylcyclopropenone sensitization with weekly scalp DPC. Alopecia patients deemed DPC-suitable, aged 18 to 70, excluding pregnancy. These data belong to a study of human T cells and chemical hapten exposure.

The clonotype originates from a woman aged 40 to 55 with alopecia areata. Some clones in this sample may be carry-over from other donors' samples. This rearrangement joins TRBV7-2 to TRBJ2-5; 11 bases fit TRBD2. Material: whole blood, obtained in connection with sensitization to the hapten diphenylcyclopropenone (DPC). The DNA of the CDR3 is TGTGCCAGCAGCTTAGCCGGGACTAGCGGCCAAGAGACCCAGTACTTC. As protein: CASSLAGTSGQETQYF.